This T cell receptor (beta chain) comes out of a study of cytomegalovirus exposure and HLA in healthy donors. The wider study: Roughly 85 million unique TCRs from HLA-typed donors made up an early data release. Study outcomes and limitations: A previous analysis found most TCR beta V segments productive roughly 90% or roughly 30% of the time. In vitro work confirmed that a few CMV-associated chains recognize CMV antigens.

Worth noting for this clone: Antigen specificity is unknown.

PCR involved 60 Vbeta and 13 Jbeta primers. Produced via immunoSEQ multiplex PCR; TCRdb's table is partial and in-frame only. The table shows some 130,000 clones, with around four fifths occurring only once. Sampled while nominally healthy, donors likely had unrecorded immune exposures. Per germline, CDR1 SGHRS and CDR2 YFSETQ. The CDR3 has 15 residues. With 6 bases clipped from V and 2 bases from J, the junction kept 8 bases outside the gene matches. Input material: PBMCs. The TCR sequence derives from a female donor in good health and CMV-seronegative. The gene calls are TRBV5-1 and TRBJ2-1, with 7 bases matching TRBD2. The CDR3 loop reads CASTVGGTTYNEQFF. Written as DNA, the CDR3 is TGCGCCAGCACCGTCGGAGGGACTACCTACAATGAGCAGTTCTTC.